These 14 T cell receptor beta chains were sequenced from one sample in a study of blood T cell repertoires in COVID-19. Measured with immunoSEQ multiplex PCR; TCRdb has only the in-frame clones, and not every one. The repertoire holds about 21,000 clones, 83% seen once, with about 6.3% in the top ten. The specimen was peripheral blood. The receptors derive from a human donor in a cohort sampled during active COVID-19.

The rearrangement uses TRBV19 and TRBJ2-1; unclear D gene. This CDR3 has 15 amino acids. With 6 bases removed from V and 8 bases from J, the gap between germline ends came to 20 bases. CDR1 is LNHDA and CDR2 is SQIVND in the germline V gene (reference sequence). The CDR3 region is CASREVQNSRDEQFF. Here the CDR3 DNA reads TGTGCCAGTAGGGAAGTCCAAAACTCCCGGGATGAGCAGTTCTTC.

The rearrangement uses TRBV24-1 and TRBJ1-1, with 8 bases identical to TRBD1. V trimming: 4 bases; J trimming: 3 bases; junction bases outside the gene matches: 6. CDR3 size: 15 residues. The germline V gene encodes CDR1 KGHDR and CDR2 SFDVKD. The CDR3 coding sequence is TGTGCCACCAGTGACCCCAAGACAGGGGACACTGAAGCTTTCTTT. Translated: CATSDPKTGDTEAFF.

This chain connects TRBV9 to TRBJ2-7, with D perhaps matching TRBD1 (5 bases). The V gene lost 0 bases and the J gene lost 2 bases, with 9 bases spanning the gap. This CDR3 has 14 amino acids. CDR1 and CDR2 from the germline V gene are SGDLS and YYNGEE. CDR3 loop: CASSVVREPYEQYF. The CDR3 region has the DNA TGTGCCAGCAGCGTAGTCAGGGAACCCTACGAGCAGTACTTC.

This clone was detected only once. V gene TRBV12-5 combines with J gene TRBJ2-2; TRBD2 might be the D (6 bases). Trimming shortened V by 7 bases and J by 0 bases, and 12 bases separated the two germline ends. Germline V gene data show CDR1 as LGHNT and CDR2 as FRNRAP. This CDR3 contains 15 residues. The CDR3 spells CASDGGRANTGELFF. The CDR3 DNA reads as TGTGCTAGTGACGGAGGGAGAGCGAACACCGGGGAGCTGTTTTTT.

This chain uses TRBV6-5 with TRBJ2-1, with 10 positions matching TRBD2. Trimming took 8 bases from V and 6 from J; bases not matched to a gene: 10. The germline V gene has CDR1 MNHEY and CDR2 SVGAGI. CDR3 size: 15 residues. CDR3 in DNA: TGTGCCAGCTGTCGTCGGGCTAGCGGGGGCAATGAGCAGTTCTTC. Residues: CASCRRASGGNEQFF.

The V and J genes are TRBV18 and TRBJ1-3; D not resolved. Trimming stripped 5 bases from V and 0 bases from J, with 5 bases between. Germline values: CDR1 KGHSH, CDR2 LQKENI. CDR3 size: 13 residues. CDR3 loop: CASSSNSGNTIYF. CDR3 in DNA: TGTGCCAGCTCATCAAACTCTGGAAACACCATATATTTT.

This chain connects TRBV4-3 to TRBJ2-7; D uncertain. The CDR3 has 17 residues. Germline CDR1 and CDR2: LGHNA and YSLEER. V lost 1 base and J 1 base, leaving 17 bases between the germline ends. The chain's CDR3 is CASSQVYITSRSYEQYF. The CDR3 bases are TGCGCCAGCAGCCAAGTGTATATTACCTCCAGGTCCTACGAGCAGTACTTC.

This sequence joins TRBV27 and TRBJ1-3; D is uncertain. The ends were cut back, 6 bases at V and 2 bases at J, with 11 bases in the middle. Germline CDR1 reads MNHEY; CDR2 reads SMNVEV (reference sequence). This CDR3 has 14 amino acids. In DNA, the CDR3 is TGTGCCAGCAGCCTCAGCGGGCCTGGAAACACCATATATTTT. Residues: CASSLSGPGNTIYF.

The rearrangement links TRBV7-6 to TRBJ2-5; D perhaps matches TRBD2 (6 bases). Germline V lookup: CDR1 SGHVS, CDR2 FNYEAQ. The V end lost 5 bases, the J end lost 5 bases, and 15 bases lay between the germline ends. This CDR3 has 14 amino acids. This chain's CDR3 is CASSLAEGMETQYF. The CDR3 DNA follows: TGTGCCAGCAGCCTGGCGGAGGGAATGGAGACCCAGTACTTC.

The V gene is TRBV5-1, the J gene TRBJ1-2; a weak D match, TRBD1 (6 bases). Between the trimmed V and J ends, which lost 2 bases and 0 bases, there was a span of 8 bases. Germline CDR1 SGHRS, CDR2 YFSETQ. This CDR3 has 14 residues. CDR3 protein: CASSLQGANYGYTF. CDR3 nucleotides: TGCGCCAGCAGCTTACAGGGCGCTAACTATGGCTACACCTTC.

V gene TRBV9 combines with J gene TRBJ2-3, with 10 bases aligning to TRBD2. V lost 0 bases to trimming and J lost 4 bases; unmatched junction nucleotides: 8. The CDR3 loop spans 17 amino acids. The germline gives CDR1 SGDLS, CDR2 YYNGEE. In DNA, the CDR3 is TGTGCCAGCAGCGTAGAAGCGGGGGGGCCTCTTGCAGATACGCAGTATTTT. Its translation: CASSVEAGGPLADTQYF.

The genes are TRBV5-5 and TRBJ1-2, with a possible D match to TRBD1 (5 bases). The CDR3 is 13 amino acids. Trimming pared 4 bases from V and 6 bases from J, leaving 13 bases between. Germline-derived CDR1 and CDR2 are SGHKS and YYEKEE (reference sequence). The CDR3 protein is CASSPEGADGYTF. In DNA form, the CDR3 reads TGTGCCAGCAGCCCGGAAGGGGCGGATGGCTACACCTTC.

The chain joins TRBV30 to TRBJ1-2; 9 bases match TRBD1. Germline assignment: CDR1 GTSNPN and CDR2 SVGIG (reference sequence). Trimming at V came to 5 bases and at J to 10 bases, leaving 5 bases not matched to a gene. The CDR3 spans 11 residues. In DNA, the CDR3 is TGTGCCTGGGGACAGGGGTTGGTCTACACCTTC. Protein product: CAWGQGLVYTF.

This chain joins TRBV7-8 and TRBJ2-7; TRBD1 agrees at 9 bases. Unmatched junction bases numbered 6, after V lost 1 base and J lost 2 bases. This CDR3 spans 16 amino acids. Germline assignment: CDR1 SGHVS and CDR2 FQNEAQ. In DNA, the CDR3 is TGTGCCAGCAGCTTAGGGTACAGGGGGCAACCCTACGAGCAGTACTTC. Amino acid sequence: CASSLGYRGQPYEQYF.